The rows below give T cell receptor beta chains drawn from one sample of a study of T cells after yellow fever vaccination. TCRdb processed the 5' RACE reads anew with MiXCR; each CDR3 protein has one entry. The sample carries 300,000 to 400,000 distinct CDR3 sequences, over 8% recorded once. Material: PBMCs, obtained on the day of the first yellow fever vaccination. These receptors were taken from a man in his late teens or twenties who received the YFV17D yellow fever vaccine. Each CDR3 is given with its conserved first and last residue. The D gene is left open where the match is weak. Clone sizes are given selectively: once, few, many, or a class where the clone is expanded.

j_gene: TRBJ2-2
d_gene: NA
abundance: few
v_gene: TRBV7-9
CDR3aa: CASTEEPGRGEELFF
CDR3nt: TGTGCCAGCACCGAAGAGCCAGGGCGTGGGGAGGAGCTGTTTTTT

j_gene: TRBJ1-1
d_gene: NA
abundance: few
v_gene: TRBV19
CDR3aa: CASRTGSVVNTEAFF
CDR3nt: TGTGCCAGTCGAACCGGGTCAGTAGTCAACACTGAAGCTTTCTTT

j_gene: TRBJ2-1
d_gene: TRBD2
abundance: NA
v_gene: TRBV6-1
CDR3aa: CASRSTSGGPSYNEQFF
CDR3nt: TGTGCCAGCAGATCCACTAGCGGGGGGCCCTCCTACAATGAGCAGTTCTTC

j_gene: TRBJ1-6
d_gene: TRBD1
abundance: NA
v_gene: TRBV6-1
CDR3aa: CASREDRGSEPLHF
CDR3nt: TGTGCCAGCAGAGAGGACAGGGGGTCCGAACCCCTCCACTTT

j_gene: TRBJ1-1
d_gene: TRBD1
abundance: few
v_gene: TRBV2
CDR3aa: CASQRTGGGTEAFF
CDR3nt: TGTGCCAGCCAGAGGACAGGGGGTGGCACTGAAGCTTTCTTT

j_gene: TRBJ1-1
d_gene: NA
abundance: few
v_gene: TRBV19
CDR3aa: CASSIMGPSAFF
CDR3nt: TGTGCCAGTAGTATTATGGGGCCCTCGGCTTTCTTT

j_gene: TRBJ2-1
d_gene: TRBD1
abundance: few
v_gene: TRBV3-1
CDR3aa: CASSQAGQGSNEQFF
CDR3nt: TGTGCCAGCAGCCAGGCAGGACAGGGAAGCAATGAGCAGTTCTTC

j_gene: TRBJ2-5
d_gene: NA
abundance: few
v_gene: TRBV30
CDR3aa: CAWREEAQETQYF
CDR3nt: TGTGCCTGGAGGGAGGAGGCGCAAGAGACCCAGTACTTC

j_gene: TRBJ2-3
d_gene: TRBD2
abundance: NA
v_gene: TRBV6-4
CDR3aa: CASSDSGLASTDTQYF
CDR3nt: TGTGCCAGCAGTGACTCCGGACTAGCTAGCACAGATACGCAGTATTTT

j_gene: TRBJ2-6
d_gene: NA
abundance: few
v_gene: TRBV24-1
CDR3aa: CATSDPVGSGANVLTF
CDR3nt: TGTGCCACCAGTGACCCGGTTGGCTCTGGGGCCAACGTCCTGACTTTC

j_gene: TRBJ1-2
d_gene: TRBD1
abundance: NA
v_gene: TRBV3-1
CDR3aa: CASSPQQGDGYTF
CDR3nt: TGTGCCAGCAGCCCTCAACAGGGGGATGGCTACACCTTC

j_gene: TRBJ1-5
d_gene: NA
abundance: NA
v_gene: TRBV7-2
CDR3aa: CASTLMGSGGQPQHF
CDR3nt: TGTGCCAGCACCCTGATGGGCAGCGGGGGCCAGCCCCAGCATTTT

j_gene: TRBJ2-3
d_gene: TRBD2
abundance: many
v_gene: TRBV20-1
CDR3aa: CSARDPGGADTQYF
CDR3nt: TGCAGTGCTAGAGATCCCGGGGGGGCAGATACGCAGTATTTT

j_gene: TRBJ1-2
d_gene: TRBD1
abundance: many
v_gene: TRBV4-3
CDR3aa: CASSQGQGLTQNYGYTF
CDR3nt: TGCGCCAGCAGCCAGGGACAGGGACTTACCCAGAACTATGGCTACACCTTC

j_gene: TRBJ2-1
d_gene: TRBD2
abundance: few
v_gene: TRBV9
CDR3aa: CASSASGSGYNEQFF
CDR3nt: TGTGCCAGCAGCGCTAGCGGGTCCGGCTACAATGAGCAGTTCTTC

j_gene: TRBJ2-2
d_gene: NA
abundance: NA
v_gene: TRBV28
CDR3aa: CASSSLATGTVTGELFF
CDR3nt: TGTGCCAGCAGTTCCCTAGCGACGGGTACCGTGACCGGGGAGCTGTTTTTT

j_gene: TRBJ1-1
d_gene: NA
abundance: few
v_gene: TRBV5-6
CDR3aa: CASSQRPRFMNTEAFF
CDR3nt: TGTGCCAGCAGCCAAAGACCGCGATTCATGAACACTGAAGCTTTCTTT

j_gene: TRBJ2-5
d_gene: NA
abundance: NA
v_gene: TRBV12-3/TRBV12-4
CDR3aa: CASSLVSHETQYF
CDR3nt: TGTGCCAGCAGTTTAGTTAGTCACGAGACCCAGTACTTC

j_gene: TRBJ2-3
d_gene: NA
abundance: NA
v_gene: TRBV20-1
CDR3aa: CSARDLQGPTDTQYF
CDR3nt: TGCAGTGCTAGAGATCTCCAGGGACCCACAGATACGCAGTATTTT

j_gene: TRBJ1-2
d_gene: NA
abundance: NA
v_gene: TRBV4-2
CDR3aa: CASSQGAGANYGYTF
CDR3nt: TGTGCCAGCAGCCAAGGAGCGGGGGCTAACTATGGCTACACCTTC

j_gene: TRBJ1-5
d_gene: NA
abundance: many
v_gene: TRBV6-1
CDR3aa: CASRLTVGNQPQHF
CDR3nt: TGTGCCAGCAGACTGACAGTAGGCAATCAGCCCCAGCATTTT

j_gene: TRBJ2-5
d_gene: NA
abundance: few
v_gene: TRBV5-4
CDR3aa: CASRIGGGTETQYF
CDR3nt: TGTGCCAGCAGAATAGGAGGGGGGACCGAGACCCAGTACTTC

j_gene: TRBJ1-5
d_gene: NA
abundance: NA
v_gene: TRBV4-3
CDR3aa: CASSQDALISNQPQHF
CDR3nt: TGCGCCAGCAGCCAAGATGCCCTGATTAGCAATCAGCCCCAGCATTTT

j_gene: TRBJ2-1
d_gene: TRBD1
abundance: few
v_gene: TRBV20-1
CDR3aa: CSARSGQDYNEQFF
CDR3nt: TGCAGTGCTAGATCCGGACAGGACTACAATGAGCAGTTCTTC

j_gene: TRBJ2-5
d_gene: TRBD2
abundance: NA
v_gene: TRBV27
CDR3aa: CASRAGPQQTQYF
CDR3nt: TGTGCCAGCAGAGCGGGGCCCCAACAGACCCAGTACTTC

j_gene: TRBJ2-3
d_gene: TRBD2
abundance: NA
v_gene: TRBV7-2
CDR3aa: CASSGGLAGGRTQYF
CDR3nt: TGTGCCAGCAGCGGGGGTTTAGCGGGGGGGCGTACGCAGTATTTT

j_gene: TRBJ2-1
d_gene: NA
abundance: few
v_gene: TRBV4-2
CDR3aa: CASSQDSPSYNEQFF
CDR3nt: TGTGCCAGCAGCCAAGACAGTCCCTCCTACAATGAGCAGTTCTTC

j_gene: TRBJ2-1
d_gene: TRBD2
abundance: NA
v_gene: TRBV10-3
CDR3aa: CAISESPAGFPYNEQFF
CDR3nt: TGTGCCATCAGTGAGTCGCCAGCGGGGTTCCCCTACAATGAGCAGTTCTTC

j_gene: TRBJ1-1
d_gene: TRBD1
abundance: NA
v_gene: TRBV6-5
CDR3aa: CASSNQNRGLSTEAFF
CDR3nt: TGTGCCAGCAGTAACCAGAACAGGGGATTAAGCACTGAAGCTTTCTTT

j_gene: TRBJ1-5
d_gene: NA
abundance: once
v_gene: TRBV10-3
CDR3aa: CAISEDLEGNQPQHF
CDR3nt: TGTGCCATCAGTGAGGACCTCGAGGGCAATCAGCCCCAGCATTTT

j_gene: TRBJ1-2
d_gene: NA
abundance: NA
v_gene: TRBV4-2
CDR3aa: CASSPSTGYGYTF
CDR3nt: TGTGCCAGCAGCCCCTCGACAGGCTATGGCTACACCTTC

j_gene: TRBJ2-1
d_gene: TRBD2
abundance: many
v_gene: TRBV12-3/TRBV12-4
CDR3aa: CASKLGGGLSYNEQFF
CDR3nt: TGTGCCAGCAAACTCGGGGGGGGTCTCTCCTACAATGAGCAGTTCTTC

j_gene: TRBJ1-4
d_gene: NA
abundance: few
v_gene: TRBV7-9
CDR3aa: CASRDERGELEEKLFF
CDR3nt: TGTGCCAGCAGGGACGAACGGGGGGAGCTGGAAGAAAAACTGTTTTTT

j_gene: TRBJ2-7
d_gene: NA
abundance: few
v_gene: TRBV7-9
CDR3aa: CASSLRGAYEQYF
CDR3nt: TGTGCCAGCAGCTTAAGGGGAGCCTACGAGCAGTACTTC

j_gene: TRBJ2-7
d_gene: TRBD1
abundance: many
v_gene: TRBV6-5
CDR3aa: CASSYTGTGYEQYF
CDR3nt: TGTGCCAGCAGTTATACCGGGACAGGGTACGAGCAGTACTTC